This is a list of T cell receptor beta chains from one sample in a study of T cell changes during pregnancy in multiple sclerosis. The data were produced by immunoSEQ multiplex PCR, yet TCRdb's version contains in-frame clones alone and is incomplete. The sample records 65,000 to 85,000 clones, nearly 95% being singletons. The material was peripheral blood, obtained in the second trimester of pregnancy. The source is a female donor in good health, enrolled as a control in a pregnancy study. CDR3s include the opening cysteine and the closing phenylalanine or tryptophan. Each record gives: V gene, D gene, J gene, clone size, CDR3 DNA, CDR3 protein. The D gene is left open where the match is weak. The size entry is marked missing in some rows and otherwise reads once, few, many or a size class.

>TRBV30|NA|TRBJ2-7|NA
TGTGCCTGGAGTGTAGGAGCGGCCTACGAGCAGTACTTC
CAWSVGAAYEQYF
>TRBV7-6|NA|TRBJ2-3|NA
TGTGCCAGCAGCTTAGCAGGGGGTTCGGCCTACCCAGATACGCAGTATTTT
CASSLAGGSAYPDTQYF
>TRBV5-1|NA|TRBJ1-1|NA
TGCGCCAGCAGCTTGGGAGACAAGAACACTGAAGCTTTCTTT
CASSLGDKNTEAFF
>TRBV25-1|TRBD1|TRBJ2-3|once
TGTGCCAGCAGTGAATCCGGGGGACAGGAGACAGATACGCAGTATTTT
CASSESGGQETDTQYF
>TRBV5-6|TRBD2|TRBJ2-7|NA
TGTGCCAGCAGCCTTCCCGGGACTAGCGGCTCCTACGAGCAGTACTTC
CASSLPGTSGSYEQYF
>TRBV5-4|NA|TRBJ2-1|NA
TGTGCCGTCTCGGGTGGGAATGAGCAGTTCTTC
CAVSGGNEQFF
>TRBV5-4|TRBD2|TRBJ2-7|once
TGTGCCAGCAGCCACAGTACCGGGACTATAACCTACGAGCAGTACTTC
CASSHSTGTITYEQYF
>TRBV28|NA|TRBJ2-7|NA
TGTGCCAGCAGCTTCCCAGCCTACGAGCAGTACTTC
CASSFPAYEQYF
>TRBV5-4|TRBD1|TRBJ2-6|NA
TGTGCCAGCAGCTTGGCGCCAGGGGGCTCTGGGGCCAACGTCCTGACTTTC
CASSLAPGGSGANVLTF
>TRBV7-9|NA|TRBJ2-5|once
TGTGCCAGCAGCCCAACGACAGGACAGGAGACCCAGTACTTC
CASSPTTGQETQYF
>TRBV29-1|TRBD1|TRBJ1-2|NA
TGCAGCGTTGAGACAGGGGACTATGGCTACACCTTC
CSVETGDYGYTF
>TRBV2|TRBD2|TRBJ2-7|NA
TGTGCCAGCACTCCTAGCGGGGGCTTTGGTGAGCAGTACTTC
CASTPSGGFGEQYF